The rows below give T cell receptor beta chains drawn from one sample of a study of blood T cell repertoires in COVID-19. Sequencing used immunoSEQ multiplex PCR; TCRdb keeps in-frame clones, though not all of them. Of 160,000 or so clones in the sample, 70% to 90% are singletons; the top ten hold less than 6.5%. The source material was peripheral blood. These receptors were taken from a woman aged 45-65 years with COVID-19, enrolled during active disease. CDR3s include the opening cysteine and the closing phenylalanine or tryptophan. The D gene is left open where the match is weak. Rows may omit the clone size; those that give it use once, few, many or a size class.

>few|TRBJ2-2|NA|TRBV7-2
CASSFTNTGELFF
TGTGCCAGCAGCTTTACGAACACCGGGGAGCTGTTTTTT
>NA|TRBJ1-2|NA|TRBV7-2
CASSLPSYKGYTF
TGTGCCAGCAGCTTACCTTCCTATAAGGGCTACACCTTC
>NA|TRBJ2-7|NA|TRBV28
CASSLLTGTRQYF
TGTGCCAGCAGTTTATTGACGGGTACGAGGCAGTACTTC
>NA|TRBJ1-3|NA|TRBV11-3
CASSLALVASGNTIYF
TGTGCCAGCAGCTTAGCCCTGGTCGCGTCTGGAAACACCATATATTTT
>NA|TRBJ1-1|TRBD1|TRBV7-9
CASSSPGQGAEAFF
TGTGCCAGCAGCTCACCGGGACAGGGGGCTGAGGCTTTCTTT
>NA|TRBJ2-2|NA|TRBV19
CASRAMVSGELFF
TGTGCCAGTAGGGCCATGGTATCCGGGGAGCTGTTTTTT
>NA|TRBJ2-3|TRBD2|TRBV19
CASSSPSGTSGFSTDTQYF
TGTGCCAGTAGCAGCCCTTCCGGGACTAGCGGGTTTAGCACAGATACGCAGTATTTT
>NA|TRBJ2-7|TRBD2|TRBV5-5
CASEPGLDYEQYF
TGTGCCAGCGAACCGGGACTAGACTACGAGCAGTACTTC
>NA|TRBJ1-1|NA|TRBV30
CAWSVGQGKTEAFF
TGTGCCTGGAGTGTAGGCCAGGGAAAGACTGAAGCTTTCTTT
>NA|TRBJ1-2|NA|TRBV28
CASSRRLANYGYTF
TGTGCCAGCAGTCGACGGCTAGCTAACTATGGCTACACCTTC
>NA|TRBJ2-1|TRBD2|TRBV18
CARLTGGLNEQFF
TGTGCCAGATTAACGGGGGGGCTTAATGAGCAGTTCTTC
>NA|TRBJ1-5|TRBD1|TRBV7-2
CASSVGQGGSNQPQHF
TGTGCCAGCAGTGTTGGACAGGGTGGAAGCAATCAGCCCCAGCATTTT
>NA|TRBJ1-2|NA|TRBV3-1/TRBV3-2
CASSQWYTPGPDGYTF
TGTGCCAGCAGCCAATGGTATACCCCTGGCCCAGATGGCTACACCTTC
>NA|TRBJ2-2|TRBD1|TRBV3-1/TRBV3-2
CASTTGTGGSGELFF
TGTGCCAGCACCACCGGGACAGGGGGTTCCGGGGAGCTGTTTTTT
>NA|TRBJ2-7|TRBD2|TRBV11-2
CASSLEAGGIYEQYF
TGTGCCAGCAGCTTAGAAGCGGGGGGGATCTACGAGCAGTACTTC
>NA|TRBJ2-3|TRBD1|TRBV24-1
CATSGPGGGWTDTQYF
TGTGCCACCAGTGGCCCAGGGGGCGGGTGGACAGATACGCAGTATTTT
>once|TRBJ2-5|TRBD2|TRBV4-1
CASSQETSGGPRATQYF
TGCGCCAGCAGCCAGGAGACTAGCGGGGGGCCTAGGGCGACCCAGTACTTC